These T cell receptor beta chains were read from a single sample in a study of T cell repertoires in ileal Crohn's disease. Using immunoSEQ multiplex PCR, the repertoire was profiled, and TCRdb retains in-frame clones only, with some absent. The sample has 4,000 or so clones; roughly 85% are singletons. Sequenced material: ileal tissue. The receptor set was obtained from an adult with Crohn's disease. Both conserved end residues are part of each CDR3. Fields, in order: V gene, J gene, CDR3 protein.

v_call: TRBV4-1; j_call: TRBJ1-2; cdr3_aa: CASSQVTGSDYGYTF
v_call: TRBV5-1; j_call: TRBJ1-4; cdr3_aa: CASSSGTGDLFF
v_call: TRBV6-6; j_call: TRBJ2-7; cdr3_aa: CASSYPPGQGASEQYF
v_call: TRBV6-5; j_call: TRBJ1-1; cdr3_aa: CASSPPGIGGKAFF
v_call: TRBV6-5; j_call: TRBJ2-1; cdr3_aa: CASRHRSWEQFF
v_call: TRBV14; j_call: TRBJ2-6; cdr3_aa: CASSRNPRVSTGANVLTF
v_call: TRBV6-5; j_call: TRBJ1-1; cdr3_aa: CASSAGPLNTEAFF
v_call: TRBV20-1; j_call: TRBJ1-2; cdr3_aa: CSAVQDYGYTF
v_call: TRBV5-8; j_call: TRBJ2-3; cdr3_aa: CASSLGTGGRLTDTQYF
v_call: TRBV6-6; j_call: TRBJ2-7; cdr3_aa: CASKSGGPEYEQYF
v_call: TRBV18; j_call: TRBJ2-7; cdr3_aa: CASSPSTGPYEQYF
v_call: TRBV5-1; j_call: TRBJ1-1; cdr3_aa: CASSWGQRNTEAFF
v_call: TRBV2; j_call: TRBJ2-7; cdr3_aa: CASRADSYEQYF
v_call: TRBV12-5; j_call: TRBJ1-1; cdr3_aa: CASGLEGGTEAFF
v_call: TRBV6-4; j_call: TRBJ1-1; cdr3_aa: CASSDSHGNTEAFF
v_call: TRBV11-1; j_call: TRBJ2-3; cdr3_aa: CASSLIPDTQYF
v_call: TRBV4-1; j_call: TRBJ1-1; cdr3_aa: CASSPPTGTEAFF
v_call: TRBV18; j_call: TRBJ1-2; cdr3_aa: CASSTNGQGYGYTF
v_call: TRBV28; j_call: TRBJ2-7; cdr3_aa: CASRSYEQYF
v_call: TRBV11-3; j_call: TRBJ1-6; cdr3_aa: CASRRGGSYNSPLHF
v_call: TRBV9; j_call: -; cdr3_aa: CASSGGTGGFTYEQYF
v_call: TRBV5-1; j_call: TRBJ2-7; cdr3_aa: CASRRLAGGPTSYEQYF
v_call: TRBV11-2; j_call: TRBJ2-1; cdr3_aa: CASSLLVLAGANEQFF
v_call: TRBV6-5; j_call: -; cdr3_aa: CASRGGHPYEQYF
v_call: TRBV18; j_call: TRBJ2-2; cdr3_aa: CASSPERGMGPGELFF
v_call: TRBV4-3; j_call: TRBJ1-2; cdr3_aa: CASSQDVQGFYGYTF
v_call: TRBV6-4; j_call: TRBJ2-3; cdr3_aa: CASSDSSTSGGASTDTQYF
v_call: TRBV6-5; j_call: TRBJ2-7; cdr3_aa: CASSFGTGNYEQYF
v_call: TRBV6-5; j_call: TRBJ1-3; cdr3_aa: CASSYADRGTGNTIYF
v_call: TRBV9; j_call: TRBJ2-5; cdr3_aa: CASSVSARETQYF
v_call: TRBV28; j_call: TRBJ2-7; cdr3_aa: CASSTRRYEQYF
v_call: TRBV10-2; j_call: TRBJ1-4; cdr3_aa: CASSEQGSYEKLFF
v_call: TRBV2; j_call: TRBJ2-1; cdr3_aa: CASSEARLAGGRSYNEQFF
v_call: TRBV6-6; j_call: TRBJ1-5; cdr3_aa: CASSYKGDSNQPQHF
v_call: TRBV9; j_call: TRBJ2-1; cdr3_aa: CASCLKWGGLNEQFF
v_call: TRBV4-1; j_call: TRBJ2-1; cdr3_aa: CASSQGSSPSYNEQFF
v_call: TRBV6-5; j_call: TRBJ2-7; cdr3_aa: CASSSPGEQYF
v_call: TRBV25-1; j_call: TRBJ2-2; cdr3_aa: CASSEFGRGGANGELFF
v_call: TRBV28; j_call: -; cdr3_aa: CASSSALRGLGEQYF
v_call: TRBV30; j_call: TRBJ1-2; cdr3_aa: CAWSIYPGQTNFYNYGYTF
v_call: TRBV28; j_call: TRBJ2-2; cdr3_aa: CASSFRVGRGNTGELFF
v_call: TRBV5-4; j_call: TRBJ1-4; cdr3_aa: CASSGGTGDEKLFF
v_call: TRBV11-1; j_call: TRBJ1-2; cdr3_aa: CASSSGTGYYGYTF
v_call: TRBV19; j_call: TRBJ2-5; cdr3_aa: CASSISGGQPEQYF
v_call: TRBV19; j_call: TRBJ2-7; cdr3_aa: CASSINRGLLYEQYF
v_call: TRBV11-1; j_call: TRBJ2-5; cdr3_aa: CASKPRPGLANQETQYF
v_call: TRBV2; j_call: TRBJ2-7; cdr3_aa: CASSDSLAGGREQYF
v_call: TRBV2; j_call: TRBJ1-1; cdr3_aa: CASSDHGGVSLGNTEAFF
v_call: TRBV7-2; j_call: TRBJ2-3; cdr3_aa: CASSLAGTSGGSKQYF
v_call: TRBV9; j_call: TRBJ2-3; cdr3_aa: CASSVTSGGRSTDTQYF
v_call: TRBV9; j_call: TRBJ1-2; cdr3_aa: CASSVAHRDTNYGYTF
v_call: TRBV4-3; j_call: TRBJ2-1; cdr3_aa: CASSPMAGAFNEQFF
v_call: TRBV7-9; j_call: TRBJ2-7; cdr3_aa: CASSLGVPEQYF